This passage covers 11 T cell receptor beta chains from one sample sequenced in a study of blood T cells in healthy people across ages. Primed by a sample-barcoded 5' primer and a J-beta primer mix, a second PCR proceeded for about 7 to 11 cycles. TCRdb reprocessed the 5' RACE reads via MiXCR and lists one record per CDR3 protein. The table shows over 1.5 million distinct CDR3 sequences, with around 48% occurring only once. The specimen was blood. These receptor sequences come from a woman aged 35 to 49 in good health.

CDR3 DNA sequence: TGTGCCGACTCCGATCTTACCGGGACAGGGGTAAATGGCTACACCTTC. This encodes CADSDLTGTGVNGYTF. The rearrangement uses TRBV7-9 and TRBJ1-2, with 10 bases that match TRBD1. There are 16 residues in the CDR3. With 11 bases clipped from V and 6 bases from J, the junction kept 18 bases outside the gene matches. Per the germline V gene, CDR1 is SEHNR and CDR2 is FQNEAQ (reference sequence). Looking up the rest from reference TRBV7-9 and TRBJ1-2 gives the full variable domain: DTGVSQNPRHKITKRGQNVTFRCDPISEHNRLYWYRQTLGQGPEFLTYFQNEAQLEKSRLLSDRFSAERPKGSFSTLEIQRTEQGDSAMYLCADSDLTGTGVNGYTFGSGTRLTVV.

CDR3 nucleotide sequence: TGTGCCAGCAGTTCCCTCCCCAGCGGGGTCGATTCACCCCTCCACTTT. This gives the protein CASSSLPSGVDSPLHF. The rearrangement links TRBV27 to TRBJ1-6, with no clear D. V was trimmed by 4 bases and J by 8 bases, leaving 18 bases between them. Germline loops: CDR1 MNHEY, CDR2 SMNVEV (reference sequence). CDR3 size: 16 residues.

This clonotype was found many times. V is TRBV9 and J is TRBJ2-3, with 8 positions matching TRBD1. Germline loops: CDR1 SGDLS, CDR2 YYNGEE. Trimming cost V 4 bases and J 4 bases; bases outside gene matches: 8. The CDR3 runs 15 residues. In DNA, the CDR3 is TGTGCCAGCAGCCGGAGTCAGGGGGCCCCAGATACGCAGTATTTT. Residues: CASSRSQGAPDTQYF.

This clonotype came up once. At one end, the junction sequence differs from germline, possibly due to a read error. The chain couples TRBV4-1 to TRBJ2-3; D is ambiguous. This CDR3 contains 14 residues. Germline assignment: CDR1 MGHRA and CDR2 YSYEKL. CDR3 region: CASSQVGPEDTRYF. Here the CDR3 DNA reads TGCGCCAGCAGCCAAGTCGGTCCGGAAGATACGCGGTATTTT.

The chain links TRBV6-5 to TRBJ2-3; 10 bases match TRBD2. With V trimmed by 6 bases and J by 1 base, 7 bases remained unmatched. This CDR3 has 16 amino acids. CDR1 and CDR2 (germline): MNHEY, SVGAGI. CDR3 region: CASSPRGLARTDTQYF. The DNA for the CDR3 is TGTGCCAGCAGCCCTCGGGGACTAGCGCGCACAGATACGCAGTATTTT.

The table lists this clonotype with many counts. The chain combines TRBV4-3 with TRBJ2-6, with D unclear. Germline CDR1 is LGHNA and CDR2 is YSLEER. The CDR3 is 16 amino acids. Trimming took off 0 bases at V and 0 bases at J, with 6 bases between the two ends. DNA of the CDR3: TGCGCCAGCAGCCAAGAGATCAGCTCTGGGGCCAACGTCCTGACTTTC. This sequence encodes CASSQEISSGANVLTF.

The chain links TRBV7-2 to TRBJ2-3; D not resolved. With 0 bases removed from V and 10 bases from J, the gap between germline ends came to 8 bases. CDR3 size: 12 residues. The germline CDR1 and CDR2 sequences are SGHTA and FQGNSA. The chain's CDR3 is CASSLARSAQYF. As DNA, the CDR3 is TGTGCCAGCAGCTTAGCGCGAAGCGCGCAGTATTTT.

This chain connects TRBV4-3 to TRBJ1-1; the D is unclear. The CDR3 spans 15 residues. Germline V CDR1 and CDR2: LGHNA, YSLEER. Trimming shortened V by 0 bases and J by 5 bases, and 13 bases separated the two germline ends. For the CDR3, the DNA is TGCGCCAGCAGCCAAGAAAGGTGGGTCGGGACTGAAGCTTTCTTT. Its translation is CASSQERWVGTEAFF.

This chain links TRBV28 with TRBJ1-1, with 8 bases that match TRBD1. The CDR3 is 13 amino acids. Germline trimming cut 8 bases from V and 4 bases from J; bases unmatched to any gene: 6. The germline CDR1 and CDR2 sequences are MDHEN and SYDVKM. The CDR3 bases are TGTGCCAGCCCCCGGACAGGGAGCACTGAAGCTTTCTTT. Residues: CASPRTGSTEAFF.

This chain connects TRBV24-1 to TRBJ2-1; 16 bases fit TRBD2. The V gene end was trimmed by 5 bases and the J gene end by 8 bases; junction bases not matched to a gene: 8. CDR1 KGHDR and CDR2 SFDVKD come from the germline V gene. This CDR3 is built from 17 residues. CDR3 nucleotide sequence: TGTGCCACCAGTGGGGGCCCGGGACTAGCGGGGGGGCATGAGCAGTTCTTC. This encodes CATSGGPGLAGGHEQFF.

V gene TRBV7-8 combines with J gene TRBJ2-1; D is ambiguous. The CDR3 is made up of 14 amino acids. Germline V gene data show CDR1 as SGHVS and CDR2 as FQNEAQ. Trimming left V 1 base short and J 8 bases short, with 12 bases between. CDR3 protein: CASSLEALPDEQFF. In DNA form, the CDR3 reads TGTGCCAGCAGCTTAGAGGCCTTACCGGATGAGCAGTTCTTC. The full variable domain, with the rest looked up from reference TRBV7-8 and TRBJ2-1, is GAGVSQSPRYKVAKRGQDVALRCDPISGHVSLFWYQQALGQGPEFLTYFQNEAQLDKSGLPSDRFFAERPEGSVSTLKIQRTQQEDSAVYLCASSLEALPDEQFFGPGTRLTVL.